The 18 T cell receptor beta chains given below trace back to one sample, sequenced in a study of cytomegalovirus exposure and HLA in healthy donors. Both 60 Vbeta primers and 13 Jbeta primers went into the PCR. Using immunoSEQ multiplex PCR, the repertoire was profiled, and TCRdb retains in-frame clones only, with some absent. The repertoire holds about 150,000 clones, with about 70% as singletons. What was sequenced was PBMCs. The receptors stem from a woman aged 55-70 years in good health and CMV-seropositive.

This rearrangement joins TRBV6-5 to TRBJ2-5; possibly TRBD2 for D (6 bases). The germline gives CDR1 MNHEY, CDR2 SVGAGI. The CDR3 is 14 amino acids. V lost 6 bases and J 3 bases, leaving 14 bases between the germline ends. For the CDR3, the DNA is TGTGCCAGCAGACTGGGACTGTGGGAAGAGACCCAGTACTTC. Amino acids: CASRLGLWEETQYF.

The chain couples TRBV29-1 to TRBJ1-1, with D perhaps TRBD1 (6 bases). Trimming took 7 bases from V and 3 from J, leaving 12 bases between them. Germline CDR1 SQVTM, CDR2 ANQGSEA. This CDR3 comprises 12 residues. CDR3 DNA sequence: TGCAGCGCACAGGGAGGGGACACTGAAGCTTTCTTT. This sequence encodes CSAQGGDTEAFF. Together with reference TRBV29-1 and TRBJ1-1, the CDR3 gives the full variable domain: SAVISQKPSRDICQRGTSLTIQCQVDSQVTMMFWYRQQPGQSLTLIATANQGSEATYESGFVIDKFPISRPNLTFSTLTVSNMSPEDSSIYLCSAQGGDTEAFFGQGTRLTVV.

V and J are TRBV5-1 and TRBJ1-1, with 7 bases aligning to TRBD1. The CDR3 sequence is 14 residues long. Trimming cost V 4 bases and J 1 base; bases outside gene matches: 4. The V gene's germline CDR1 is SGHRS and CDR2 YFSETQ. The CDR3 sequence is CASSGGGGNTEAFF. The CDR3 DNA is TGCGCCAGCAGCGGAGGGGGCGGGAACACTGAAGCTTTCTTT.

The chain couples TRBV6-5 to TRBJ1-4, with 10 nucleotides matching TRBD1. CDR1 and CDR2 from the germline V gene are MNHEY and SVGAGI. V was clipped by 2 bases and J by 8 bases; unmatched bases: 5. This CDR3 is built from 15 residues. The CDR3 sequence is CASSYGTGVVEKLFF. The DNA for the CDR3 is TGTGCCAGCAGTTACGGGACAGGGGTAGTCGAAAAACTGTTTTTT.

CDR3 in DNA: TGTGCCATCAACCTCGGAGAGGGAGGGACTGAAGCTTTCTTT. This translates into CAINLGEGGTEAFF. The chain couples TRBV10-3 to TRBJ1-1; D not resolved. Germline CDR1 is ENHRY and CDR2 is SYGVKD. Trimming shortened V by 7 bases and J by 5 bases, and 17 bases separated the two germline ends. CDR3 length: 14 amino acids.

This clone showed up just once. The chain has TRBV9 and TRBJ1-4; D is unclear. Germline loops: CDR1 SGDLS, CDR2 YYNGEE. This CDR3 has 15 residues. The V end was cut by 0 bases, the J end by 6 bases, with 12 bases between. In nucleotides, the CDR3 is TGTGCCAGCAGCGTAGGGGCCAGAAACTATGAAAAACTGTTTTTT. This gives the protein CASSVGARNYEKLFF. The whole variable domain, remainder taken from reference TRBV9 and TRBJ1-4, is DSGVTQTPKHLITATGQRVTLRCSPRSGDLSVYWYQQSLDQGLQFLIQYYNGEERAKGNILERFSAQQFPDLHSELNLSSLELGDSALYFCASSVGARNYEKLFFGSGTQLSVL.

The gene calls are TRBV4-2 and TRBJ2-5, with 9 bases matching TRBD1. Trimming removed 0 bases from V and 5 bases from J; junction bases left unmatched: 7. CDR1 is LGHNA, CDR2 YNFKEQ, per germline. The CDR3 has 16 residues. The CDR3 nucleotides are TGTGCCAGCAGCCAAGATAACACAGGGGGCGCGGAGACCCAGTACTTC. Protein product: CASSQDNTGGAETQYF.

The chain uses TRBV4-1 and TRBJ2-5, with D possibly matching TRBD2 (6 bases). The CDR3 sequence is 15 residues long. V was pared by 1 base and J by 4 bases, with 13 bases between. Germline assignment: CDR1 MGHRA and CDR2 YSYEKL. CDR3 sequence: CASSQVETRGETQYF. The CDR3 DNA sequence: TGCGCCAGCAGCCAAGTGGAGACTAGGGGAGAGACCCAGTACTTC.

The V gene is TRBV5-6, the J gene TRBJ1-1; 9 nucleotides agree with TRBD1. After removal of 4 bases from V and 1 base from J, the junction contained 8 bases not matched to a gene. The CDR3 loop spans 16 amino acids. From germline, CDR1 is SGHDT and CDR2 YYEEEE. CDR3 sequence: CASSLQGAPPNTEAFF. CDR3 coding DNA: TGTGCCAGCAGCCTACAGGGGGCGCCCCCGAACACTGAAGCTTTCTTT.

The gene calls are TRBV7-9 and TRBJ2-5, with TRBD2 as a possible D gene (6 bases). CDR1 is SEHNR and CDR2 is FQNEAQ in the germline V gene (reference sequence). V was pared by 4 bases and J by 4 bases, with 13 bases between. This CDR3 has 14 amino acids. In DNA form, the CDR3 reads TGTGCCAGCAGCTGGTGGGGGGTTGGAGAGACCCAGTACTTC. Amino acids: CASSWWGVGETQYF.

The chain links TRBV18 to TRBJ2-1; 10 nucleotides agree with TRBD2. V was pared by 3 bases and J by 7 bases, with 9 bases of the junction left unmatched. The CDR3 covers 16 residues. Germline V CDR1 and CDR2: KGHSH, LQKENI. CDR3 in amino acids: CASSPRGLAVSNEQFF. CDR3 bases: TGTGCCAGCTCACCTAGAGGACTAGCGGTTTCAAATGAGCAGTTCTTC.

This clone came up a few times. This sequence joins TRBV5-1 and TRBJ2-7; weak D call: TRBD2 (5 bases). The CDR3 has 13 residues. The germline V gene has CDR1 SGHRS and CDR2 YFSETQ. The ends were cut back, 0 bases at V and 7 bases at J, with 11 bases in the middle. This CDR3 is CASSLDLPGEQYF. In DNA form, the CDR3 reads TGCGCCAGCAGCTTGGACCTGCCGGGAGAGCAGTACTTC.

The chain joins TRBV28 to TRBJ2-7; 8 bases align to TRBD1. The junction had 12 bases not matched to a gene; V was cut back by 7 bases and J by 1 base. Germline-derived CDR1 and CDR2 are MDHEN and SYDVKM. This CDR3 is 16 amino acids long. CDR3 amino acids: CASTPPGTGISYEQYF. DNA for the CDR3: TGTGCCAGCACCCCGCCCGGGACAGGAATTTCCTACGAGCAGTACTTC.

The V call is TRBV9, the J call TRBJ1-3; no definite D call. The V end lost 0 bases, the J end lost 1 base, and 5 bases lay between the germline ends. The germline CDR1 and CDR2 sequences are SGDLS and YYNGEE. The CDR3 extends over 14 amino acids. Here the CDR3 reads CASSVATSGNTIYF. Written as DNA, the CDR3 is TGTGCCAGCAGCGTAGCTACTTCTGGAAACACCATATATTTT.

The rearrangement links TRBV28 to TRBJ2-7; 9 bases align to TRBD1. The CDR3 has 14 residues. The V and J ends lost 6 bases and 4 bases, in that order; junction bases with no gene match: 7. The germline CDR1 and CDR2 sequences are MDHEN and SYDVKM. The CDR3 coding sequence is TGTGCCAGCAGGCAGACAGGGGGAAAGTACGAGCAGTACTTC. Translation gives CASRQTGGKYEQYF.

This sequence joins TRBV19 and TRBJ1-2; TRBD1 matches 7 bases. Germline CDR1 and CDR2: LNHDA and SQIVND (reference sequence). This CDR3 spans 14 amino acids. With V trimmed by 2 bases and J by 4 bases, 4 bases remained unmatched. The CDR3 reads CASSITGDGYGYTF. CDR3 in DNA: TGTGCCAGTAGTATAACAGGGGACGGCTATGGCTACACCTTC.

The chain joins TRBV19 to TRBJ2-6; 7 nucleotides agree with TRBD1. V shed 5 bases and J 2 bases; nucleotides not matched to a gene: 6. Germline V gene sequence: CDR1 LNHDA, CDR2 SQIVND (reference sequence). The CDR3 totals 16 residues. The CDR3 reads CASSVPRGTGANVLTF. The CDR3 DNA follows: TGTGCCAGTAGTGTCCCCAGGGGGACTGGGGCCAACGTCCTGACTTTC. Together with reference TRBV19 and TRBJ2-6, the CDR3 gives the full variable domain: DGGITQSPKYLFRKEGQNVTLSCEQNLNHDAMYWYRQDPGQGLRLIYYSQIVNDFQKGDIAEGYSVSREKKESFPLTVTSAQKNPTAFYLCASSVPRGTGANVLTFGAGSRLTVL.

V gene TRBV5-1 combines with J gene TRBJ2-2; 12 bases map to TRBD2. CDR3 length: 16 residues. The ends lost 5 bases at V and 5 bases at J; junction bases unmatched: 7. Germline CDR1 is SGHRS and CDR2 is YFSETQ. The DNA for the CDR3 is TGCGCCAGCAGTCCTAGCGGGAGGGCAGTAACCGGGGAGCTGTTTTTT. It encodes CASSPSGRAVTGELFF. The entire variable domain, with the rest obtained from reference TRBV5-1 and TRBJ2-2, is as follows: KAGVTQTPRYLIKTRGQQVTLSCSPISGHRSVSWYQQTPGQGLQFLFEYFSETQRNKGNFPGRFSGRQFSNSRSEMNVSTLELGDSALYLCASSPSGRAVTGELFFGEGSRLTVL.